The entry below describes one TCR beta chain. Its antigen is undetermined. The data belong to a study of shared clonotypes between healthy human individuals. The wider study: Donor ages ranged 18 to 49 years: a couple of women, a few men.

Study observations and caveats: Incompleteness in sorted-subset sequencing, despite large depth, was shown by rarefaction.

Germline CDR1 and CDR2: SNHLY and FYNNEI. Deletions cut 7 bases from V and 2 bases from J, with 11 bases between. The CDR3 is 14 amino acids. Measured with immunoSEQ multiplex PCR; TCRdb has only the in-frame clones, and not every one. The data hold around 2.5 million clones, with approximately 93% observed a single time. The receptor was isolated from a man aged 18 to 30 in good health. Some clones in this sample may be carry-over from other donors' samples. Material for sequencing was naive CD4+ T cells from PBMCs. Subset indicated: CD45RA+ positively selected. This chain uses TRBV2 with TRBJ2-2; no definite D call. The CDR3 protein is CASNLILNTGELFF. The DNA for the CDR3 is TGTGCCAGCAACTTGATTCTAAACACCGGGGAGCTGTTTTTT.